A single sample is the source of the 6 T cell receptor beta chains below, sequenced in a study of blood T cells in healthy people across ages. The second PCR ran about 7 to 12 cycles with a sample-barcoded 5' primer and J-beta primers. TCRdb itself ran the 5' RACE reads through MiXCR, one entry per CDR3 protein. The sample carries about 1.1 million distinct CDR3 sequences, more than 30% recorded once. Sequencing was carried out using blood. The receptors here all came from a young man in good health.

This clonotype was recorded a few times. V usage is TRBV25-1 and J usage is TRBJ2-7; no definite D call. Germline CDR1 is MGHDK and CDR2 is SYGVNS. There are 14 residues in the CDR3. V gave up 6 bases and J gave up 3 bases, with 15 bases separating them. The CDR3 protein is CASSLSLAFYEQYF. CDR3 nucleotides: TGTGCCAGCAGCTTGTCCTTGGCGTTCTACGAGCAGTACTTC.

The V call is TRBV2, the J call TRBJ1-1; 8 nucleotides line up with TRBD1. J gave up 1 base and V 7 bases, and 5 bases lay outside the gene matches. Germline V lookup: CDR1 SNHLY, CDR2 FYNNEI. The CDR3 has 14 amino acids. Here the CDR3 DNA reads TGTGCCAGCACCATAGGACAGGGGAACACTGAAGCTTTCTTT. It encodes CASTIGQGNTEAFF.

The rearrangement joins TRBV7-3 to TRBJ2-1, with a weak D call TRBD1 (6 bases). Germline CDR1 is SGHTA and CDR2 is FQGTGA. CDR3 size: 15 residues. The V and J ends lost 5 bases and 0 bases respectively, with 11 bases between them. This chain's CDR3 is CASSLGGLSYNEQFF. Written as DNA, the CDR3 is TGTGCCAGCAGCCTAGGGGGTCTCTCCTACAATGAGCAGTTCTTC.

The chain links TRBV14 to TRBJ1-2; TRBD1 might be the D (5 bases). Trimming left V 1 base short and J 4 bases short, with 13 bases between. From germline, CDR1 is SGHDN and CDR2 FVKESK. This CDR3 comprises 15 residues. In nucleotides, the CDR3 is TGTGCCAGCAGCCAAGGTCCAGGGCAAGGCTATGGCTACACCTTC. Encoded protein: CASSQGPGQGYGYTF.

This chain joins TRBV27 and TRBJ1-2; the D gene is possibly TRBD1 (5 bases). This CDR3 comprises 13 residues. Germline V gene sequence: CDR1 MNHEY, CDR2 SMNVEV (reference sequence). V was cut by 6 bases and J by 8 bases, with 16 bases left in between. The CDR3 loop reads CASSGGLRDGYTF. The DNA for the CDR3 is TGTGCCAGCAGCGGGGGACTCAGAGACGGCTACACCTTC.

This clonotype has a handful of counts. The chain's CDR3 is CASSPLAGEHNEQFF. CDR3 bases: TGTGCCAGCAGCCCGTTAGCGGGGGAGCACAATGAGCAGTTCTTC. The rearrangement uses TRBV7-3 and TRBJ2-1; 9 bases are a match to TRBD2. Germline values: CDR1 SGHTA, CDR2 FQGTGA. CDR3 length: 15 residues. V gave up 5 bases and J gave up 5 bases; unmatched junction bases: 7.